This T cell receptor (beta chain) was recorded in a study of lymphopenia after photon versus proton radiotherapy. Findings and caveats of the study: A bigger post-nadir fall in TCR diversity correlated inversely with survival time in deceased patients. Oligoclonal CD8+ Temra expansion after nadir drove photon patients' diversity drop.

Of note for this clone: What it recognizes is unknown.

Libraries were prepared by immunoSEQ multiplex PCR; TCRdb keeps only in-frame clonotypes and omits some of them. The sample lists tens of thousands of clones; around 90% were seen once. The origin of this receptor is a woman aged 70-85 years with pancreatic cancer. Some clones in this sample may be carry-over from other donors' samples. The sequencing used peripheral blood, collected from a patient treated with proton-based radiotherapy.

The CDR3 is CAITRDVNTGELFF. In DNA, the CDR3 is TGTGCCATCACCCGGGACGTTAACACCGGGGAGCTGTTTTTT. This chain joins TRBV10-3 and TRBJ2-2; TRBD1 or TRBD2 may be the D gene (5 bases each). The V end was cut by 7 bases, the J end by 2 bases, with 11 bases between. The CDR3 extends over 14 amino acids. Germline V CDR1 and CDR2: ENHRY, SYGVKD.